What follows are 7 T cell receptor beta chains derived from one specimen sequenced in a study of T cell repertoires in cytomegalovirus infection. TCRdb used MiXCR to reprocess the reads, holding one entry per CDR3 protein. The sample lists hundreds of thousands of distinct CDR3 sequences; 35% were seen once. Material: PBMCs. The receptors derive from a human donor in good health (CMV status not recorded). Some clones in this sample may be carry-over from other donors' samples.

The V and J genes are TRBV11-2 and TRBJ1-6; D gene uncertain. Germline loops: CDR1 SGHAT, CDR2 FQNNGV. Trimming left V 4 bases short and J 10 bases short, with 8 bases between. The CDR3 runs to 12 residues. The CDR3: CASSSLNSPLHF. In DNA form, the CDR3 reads TGTGCCAGCAGCTCCCTTAACTCACCCCTCCACTTT.

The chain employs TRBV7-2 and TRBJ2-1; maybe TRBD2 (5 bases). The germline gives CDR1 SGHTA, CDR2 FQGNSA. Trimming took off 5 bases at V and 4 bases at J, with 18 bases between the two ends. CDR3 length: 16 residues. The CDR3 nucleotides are TGTGCCAGCAGCCCCCGGGTATTGGACTCATACAATGAGCAGTTCTTC. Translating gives CASSPRVLDSYNEQFF.

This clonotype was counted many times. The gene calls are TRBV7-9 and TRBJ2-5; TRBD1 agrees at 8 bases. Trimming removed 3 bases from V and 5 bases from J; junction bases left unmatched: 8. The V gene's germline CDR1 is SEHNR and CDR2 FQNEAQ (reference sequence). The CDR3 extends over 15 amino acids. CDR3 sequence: CASSFRTGYRETQYF. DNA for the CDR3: TGTGCCAGCAGCTTCAGGACAGGGTATCGGGAGACCCAGTACTTC.

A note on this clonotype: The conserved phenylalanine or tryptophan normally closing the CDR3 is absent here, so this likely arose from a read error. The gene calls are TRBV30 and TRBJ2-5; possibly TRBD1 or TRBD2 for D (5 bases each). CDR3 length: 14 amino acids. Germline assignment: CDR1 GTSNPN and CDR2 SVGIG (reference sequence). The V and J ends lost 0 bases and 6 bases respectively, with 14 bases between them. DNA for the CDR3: TGTGCCTGGAGTGTAGGGGTCCCGGGGAAGACCCAGTACTGC. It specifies CAWSVGVPGKTQYC.

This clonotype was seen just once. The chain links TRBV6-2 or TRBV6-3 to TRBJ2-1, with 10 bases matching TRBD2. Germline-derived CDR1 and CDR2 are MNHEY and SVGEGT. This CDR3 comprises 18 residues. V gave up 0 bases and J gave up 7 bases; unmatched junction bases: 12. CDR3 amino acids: CASSYSPSLAGVDNEQFF. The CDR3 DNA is TGTGCCAGCAGTTACTCCCCTTCCCTAGCGGGAGTAGATAATGAGCAGTTCTTC.

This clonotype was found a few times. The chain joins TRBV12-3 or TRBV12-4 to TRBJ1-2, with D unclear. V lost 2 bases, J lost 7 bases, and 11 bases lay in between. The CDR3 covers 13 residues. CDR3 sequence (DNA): TGTGCCAGCAGTTTATTGGGGATTTTTGGCTACACCTTC. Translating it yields CASSLLGIFGYTF.

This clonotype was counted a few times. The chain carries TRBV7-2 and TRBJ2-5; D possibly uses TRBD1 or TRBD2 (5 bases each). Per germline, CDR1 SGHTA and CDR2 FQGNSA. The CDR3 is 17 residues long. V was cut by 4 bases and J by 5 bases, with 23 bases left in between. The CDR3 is CASSWRTGTTYRETQYF. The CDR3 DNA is TGTGCCAGCAGCTGGAGGACCGGGACCACGTACCGGGAGACCCAGTACTTC.